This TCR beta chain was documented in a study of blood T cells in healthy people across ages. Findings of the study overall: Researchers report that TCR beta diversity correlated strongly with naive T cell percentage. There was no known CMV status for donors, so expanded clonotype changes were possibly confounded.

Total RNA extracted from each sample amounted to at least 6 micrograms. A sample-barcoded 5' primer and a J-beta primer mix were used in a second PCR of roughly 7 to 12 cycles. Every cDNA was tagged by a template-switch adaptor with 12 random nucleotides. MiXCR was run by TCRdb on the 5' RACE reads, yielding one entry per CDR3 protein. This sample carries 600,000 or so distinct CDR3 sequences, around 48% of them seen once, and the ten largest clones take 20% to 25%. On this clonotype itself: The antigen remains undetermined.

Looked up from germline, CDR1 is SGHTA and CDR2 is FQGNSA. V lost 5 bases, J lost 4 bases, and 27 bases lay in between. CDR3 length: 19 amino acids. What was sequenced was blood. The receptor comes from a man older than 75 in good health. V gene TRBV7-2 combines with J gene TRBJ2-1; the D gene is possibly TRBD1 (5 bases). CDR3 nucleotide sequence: TGTGCCAGCAGCCAAGTGGTCGGTCCCCCCCAGGGCCTATACAATGAGCAGTTCTTC. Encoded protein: CASSQVVGPPQGLYNEQFF.